This T cell receptor (beta chain) was recorded in a study of blood T cell repertoires in COVID-19. Across the whole study: Material from acute and convalescent COVID-19 was sourced from the United States, Italy and Spain. T cells, B-cell-depleted T cells, or PBMCs supplied cDNA or gDNA.

The CDR3 runs 12 residues. The germline CDR1 and CDR2 sequences are SEHNR and FQNEAQ (reference sequence). V gave up 3 bases and J gave up 6 bases; unmatched junction bases: 1. Authors' analysis steps: Reference gene primer amplification gave estimated nucleated cell counts. Measured with immunoSEQ multiplex PCR; TCRdb has only the in-frame clones, and not every one. Clone size and V and J calls were adopted from that table, with D and trimming inferred from the DNA. The table lists 140,000 or so clones, around three quarters of them singletons, with around 8.7% in the top ten. The specimen sequenced was peripheral blood. The chain couples TRBV7-9 to TRBJ2-7, with 8 bases fitting TRBD1. The source of this sequence is a man aged 50 to 60 with active or convalescent COVID-19. CDR3 region: CASSLTGVEQYF. In nucleotides, the CDR3 is TGTGCCAGCAGCTTGACAGGGGTCGAGCAGTACTTC. The whole variable domain, filled in from reference TRBV7-9 and TRBJ2-7, reads DTGVSQNPRHKITKRGQNVTFRCDPISEHNRLYWYRQTLGQGPEFLTYFQNEAQLEKSRLLSDRFSAERPKGSFSTLEIQRTEQGDSAMYLCASSLTGVEQYFGPGTRLTVT.